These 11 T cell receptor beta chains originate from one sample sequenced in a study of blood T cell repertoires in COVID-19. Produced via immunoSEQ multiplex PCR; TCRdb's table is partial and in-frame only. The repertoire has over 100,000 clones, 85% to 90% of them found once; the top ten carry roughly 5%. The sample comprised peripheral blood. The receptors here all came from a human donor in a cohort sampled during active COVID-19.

CDR3 DNA: TGTGCTAGTGGTTTGGTACGACTAGCGGGAGACCAAGAGACCCAGTACTTC. Encoded protein: CASGLVRLAGDQETQYF. V is TRBV12-5 and J is TRBJ2-5; 12 bases map to TRBD2. This CDR3 is built from 17 residues. Germline V gives CDR1 LGHNT, CDR2 FRNRAP. Unmatched junction bases numbered 2, after V lost 0 bases and J lost 0 bases.

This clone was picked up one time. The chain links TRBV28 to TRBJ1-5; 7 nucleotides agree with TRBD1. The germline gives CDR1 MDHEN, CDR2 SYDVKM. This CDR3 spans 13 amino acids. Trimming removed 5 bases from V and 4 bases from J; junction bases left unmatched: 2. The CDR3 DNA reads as TGTGCCAGCAGTCCGACAGGGAATCAGCCCCAGCATTTT. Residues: CASSPTGNQPQHF.

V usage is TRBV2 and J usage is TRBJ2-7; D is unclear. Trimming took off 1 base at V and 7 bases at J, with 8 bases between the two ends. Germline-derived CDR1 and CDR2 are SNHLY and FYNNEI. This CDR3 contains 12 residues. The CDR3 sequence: CASSEGQFEQYF. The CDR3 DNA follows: TGTGCCAGCAGTGAAGGGCAGTTTGAGCAGTACTTC. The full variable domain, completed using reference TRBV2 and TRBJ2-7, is EPEVTQTPSHQVTQMGQEVILRCVPISNHLYFYWYRQILGQKVEFLVSFYNNEISEKSEIFDDQFSVERPDGSNFTLKIRSTKLEDSAMYFCASSEGQFEQYFGPGTRLTVT.

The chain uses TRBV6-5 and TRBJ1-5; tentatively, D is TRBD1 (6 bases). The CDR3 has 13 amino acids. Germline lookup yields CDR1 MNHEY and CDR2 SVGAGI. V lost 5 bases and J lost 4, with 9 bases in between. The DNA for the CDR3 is TGTGCCAGCAGTCCGGACAGAAATCAGCCCCAGCATTTT. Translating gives CASSPDRNQPQHF.

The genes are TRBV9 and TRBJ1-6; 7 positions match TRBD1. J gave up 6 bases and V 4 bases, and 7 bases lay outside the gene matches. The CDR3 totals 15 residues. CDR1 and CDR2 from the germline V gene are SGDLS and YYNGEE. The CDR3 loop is CASSPQGEGNSPLHF. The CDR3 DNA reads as TGTGCCAGCAGCCCTCAGGGGGAAGGTAATTCACCCCTCCACTTT.

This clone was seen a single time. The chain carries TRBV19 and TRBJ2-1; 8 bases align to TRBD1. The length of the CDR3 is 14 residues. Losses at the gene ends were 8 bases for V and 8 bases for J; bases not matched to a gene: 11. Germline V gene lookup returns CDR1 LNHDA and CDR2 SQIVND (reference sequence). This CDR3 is CASSSGTGGYEQFF. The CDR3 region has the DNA TGTGCCAGTTCCTCCGGGACAGGTGGCTATGAGCAGTTCTTC.

In DNA, the CDR3 is TGTGCCACCAGCAGATCGTTAATAGATGAGCAGTTCTTC. Its translation is CATSRSLIDEQFF. This chain uses TRBV15 with TRBJ2-1; D not resolved. CDR3 length equals 13 residues. V was shortened by 2 bases and J by 8 bases, with 10 bases between the two germline ends. Germline V gene lookup returns CDR1 LNHNV and CDR2 YYDKDF (reference sequence).

The CDR3: CASSPFGTDSYNEQFF. CDR3 coding DNA: TGTGCCAGCAGCCCTTTCGGGACAGACTCCTACAATGAGCAGTTCTTC. The rearrangement uses TRBV3-1 (or the pseudogene TRBV3-2) and TRBJ2-1; TRBD1 agrees at 7 bases. This CDR3 has 16 amino acids. Looked up from germline, CDR1 is LGHDT and CDR2 is YNNKEL (reference sequence). After removal of 4 bases from V and 0 bases from J, the junction contained 6 bases not matched to a gene.

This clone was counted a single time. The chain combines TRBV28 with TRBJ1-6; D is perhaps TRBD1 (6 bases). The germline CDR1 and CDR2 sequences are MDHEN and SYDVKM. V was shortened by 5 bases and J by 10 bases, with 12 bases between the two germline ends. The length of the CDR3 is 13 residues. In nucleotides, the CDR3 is TGTGCCAGCAGTGCCTACAGGGTCTCACCCCTCCACTTT. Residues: CASSAYRVSPLHF.

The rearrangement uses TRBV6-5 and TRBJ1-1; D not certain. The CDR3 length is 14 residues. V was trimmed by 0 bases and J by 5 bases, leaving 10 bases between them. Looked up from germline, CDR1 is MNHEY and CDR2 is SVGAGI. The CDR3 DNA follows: TGTGCCAGCAGTTACTCGGCCCGCAGGACTGAAGCTTTCTTT. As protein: CASSYSARRTEAFF.

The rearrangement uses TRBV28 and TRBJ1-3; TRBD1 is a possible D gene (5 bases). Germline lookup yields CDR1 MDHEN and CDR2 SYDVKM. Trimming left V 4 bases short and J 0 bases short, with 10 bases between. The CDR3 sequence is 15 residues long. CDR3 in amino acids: CASSSLGGSGNTIYF. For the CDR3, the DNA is TGTGCCAGCAGTTCACTCGGGGGCTCTGGAAACACCATATATTTT.